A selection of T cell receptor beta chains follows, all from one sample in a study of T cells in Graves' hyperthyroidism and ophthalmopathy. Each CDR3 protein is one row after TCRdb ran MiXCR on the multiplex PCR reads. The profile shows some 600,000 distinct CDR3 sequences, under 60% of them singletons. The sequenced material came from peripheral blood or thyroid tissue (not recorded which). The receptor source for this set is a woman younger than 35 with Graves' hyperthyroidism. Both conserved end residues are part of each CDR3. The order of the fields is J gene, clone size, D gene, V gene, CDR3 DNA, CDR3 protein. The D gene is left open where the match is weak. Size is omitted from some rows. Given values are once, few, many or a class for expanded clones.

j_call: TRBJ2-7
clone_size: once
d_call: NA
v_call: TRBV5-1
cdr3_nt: TGCGCCAGCAGCTTCTCCTTGCTGGGGACGGCAGACTACGAGCAGTACTTC
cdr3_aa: CASSFSLLGTADYEQYF

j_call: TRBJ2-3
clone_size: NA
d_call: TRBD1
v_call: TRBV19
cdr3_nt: TGTGCCAGTAGCCAGACAGGGAACGTGAGGGATACGCAGTATTTT
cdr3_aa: CASSQTGNVRDTQYF

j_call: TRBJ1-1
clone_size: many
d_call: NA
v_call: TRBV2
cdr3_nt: TGTGCCCGAATAGCAGGAGCTGAAGCTTTCTTT
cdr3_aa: CARIAGAEAFF

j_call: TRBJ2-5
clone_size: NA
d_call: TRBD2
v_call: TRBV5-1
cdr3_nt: TGCGCCAGCAGCTTGGGCGGGAGCGAGGAGACCCAGTACTTC
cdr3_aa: CASSLGGSEETQYF

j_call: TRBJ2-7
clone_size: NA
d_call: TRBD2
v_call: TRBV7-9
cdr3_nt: TGTGCCAGCAGCTTGGTAGGGACTAATACCTACGAGCAGTACTTC
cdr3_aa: CASSLVGTNTYEQYF

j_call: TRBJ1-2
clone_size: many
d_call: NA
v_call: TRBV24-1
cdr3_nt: TGTGCCACCAGTGGTAGGGGAGACTATGGCTACACCTTC
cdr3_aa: CATSGRGDYGYTF

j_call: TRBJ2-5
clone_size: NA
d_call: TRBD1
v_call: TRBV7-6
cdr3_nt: TGTGCCAGCAGTAAGGGGGACAGGGGATTTCAGGAGACCCAGTACTTC
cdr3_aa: CASSKGDRGFQETQYF

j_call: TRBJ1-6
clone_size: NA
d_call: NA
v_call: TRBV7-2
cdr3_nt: TGTGCCAGCAGCTTAGATCTAAAGCGGGGGGCCCTCCACTTT
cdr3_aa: CASSLDLKRGALHF

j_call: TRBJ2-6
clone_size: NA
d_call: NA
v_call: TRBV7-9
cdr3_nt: TGTGCCAGCAGCTTAACAGGCCCGGGAGGGGCCAACGTCCTGACTTTC
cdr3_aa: CASSLTGPGGANVLTF

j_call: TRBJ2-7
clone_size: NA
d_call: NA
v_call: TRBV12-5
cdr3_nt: TGTGCTAGTGGTTCGCAGGGAGCGTCCTACGAGCAGTACTTC
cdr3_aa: CASGSQGASYEQYF

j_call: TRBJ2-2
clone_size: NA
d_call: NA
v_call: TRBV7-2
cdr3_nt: TGTGCCAGCAGCCAAAACAGGATTGGGACCGGGGAGCTGTTTTTT
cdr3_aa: CASSQNRIGTGELFF

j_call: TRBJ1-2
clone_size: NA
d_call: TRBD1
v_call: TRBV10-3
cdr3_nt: TGTGCCATCAGTGGGTCGGGACAGGGCTCGGGCTATGGCTACACCTTC
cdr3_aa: CAISGSGQGSGYGYTF

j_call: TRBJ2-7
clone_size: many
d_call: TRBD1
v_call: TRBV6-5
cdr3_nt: TGTGCCAGCATAGTAGGACAGGACTTCTACGAGCAGTACTTC
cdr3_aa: CASIVGQDFYEQYF

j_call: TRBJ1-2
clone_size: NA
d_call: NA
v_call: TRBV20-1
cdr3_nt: TGCAGCTGCCGGGGAGGGTGGGATGGCCACACCTTC
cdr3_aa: CSCRGGWDGHTF

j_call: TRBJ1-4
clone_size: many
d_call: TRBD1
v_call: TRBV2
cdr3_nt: TGTGCCAGCCTCCGGGACAGGGGTGAAAAACTGTTTTTT
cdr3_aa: CASLRDRGEKLFF

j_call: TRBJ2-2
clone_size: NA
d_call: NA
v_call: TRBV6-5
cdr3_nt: TGTGCCAGCAGTTTGTCCCCACGGCGGAAGCTGTTTTTT
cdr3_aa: CASSLSPRRKLFF

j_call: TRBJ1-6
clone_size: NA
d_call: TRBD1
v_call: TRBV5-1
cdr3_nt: TGCGCCAGCAACCTTGGTGTCGACAGGGCCAATTCACCCCTCCACTTT
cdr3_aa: CASNLGVDRANSPLHF

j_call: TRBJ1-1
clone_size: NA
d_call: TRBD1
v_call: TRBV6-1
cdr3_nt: TGTGCCAGCAGCTCGACAGGGGGCATCTCTGAAGCTTTCTTT
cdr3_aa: CASSSTGGISEAFF

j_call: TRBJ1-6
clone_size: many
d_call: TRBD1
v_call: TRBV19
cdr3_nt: TGTGCCAGTAGCGACCCTTGGACAGGGGATGTCTCACCCCTCCACTTT
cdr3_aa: CASSDPWTGDVSPLHF

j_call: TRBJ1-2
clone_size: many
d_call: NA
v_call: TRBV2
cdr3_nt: TGTGCCAGCAGTGGAGGAGGGATGAATGGCTACACCTTC
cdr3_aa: CASSGGGMNGYTF